This TCR beta chain derives from a study of regulatory T cells in long-lasting Graves disease. Arm-PCR of CDR3 regions and iRepertoire HTBI primers were the basis on which TCR beta libraries were built. TCRdb re-derived calls from the multiplex PCR reads in MiXCR, one entry per CDR3 protein. This sample has about 400,000 distinct CDR3 sequences; around 15% occur once, and the top ten carry over 20%. Noted time point: newly diagnosed GD, antithyroid drugs for less than 3 months. Extracted PBMC RNA gave rise to the TCR library. Unmatched junction bases numbered 4, after V lost 3 bases and J lost 5 bases. Looked up from germline, CDR1 is SQVTM and CDR2 is ANQGSEA. The CDR3 runs to 14 residues.

V is TRBV29-1 and J is TRBJ2-1, with TRBD2 matching 10 bases. The source is a female donor with Graves disease. The source was peripheral blood mononuclear cells (PBMCs), collected at new diagnosis, from a patient treated with antithyroid drugs. As DNA, the CDR3 is TGCAGCGTTGAGAGCGGGAGGGCGAACAATGAGCAGTTCTTC. Its protein product is CSVESGRANNEQFF.